These 21 T cell receptor beta chains were all obtained from the same sample, sequenced in a study of shared clonotypes between healthy human individuals. TCRdb keeps only in-frame clones here, not all; method: immunoSEQ multiplex PCR. The repertoire has a few hundred thousand clones, 50% to 75% of them found once; the top ten carry around 10%. Material for sequencing was memory CD4+ T cells sorted from blood. Sample subset: CD45RA-negative fraction. The origin of the receptors is a young man in good health.

The chain is built from TRBV5-1 and TRBJ2-5, with TRBD1 matching over 9 bases. Per the germline V gene, CDR1 is SGHRS and CDR2 is YFSETQ. Unmatched junction bases numbered 6, after V lost 1 base and J lost 5 bases. There are 15 residues in the CDR3. CDR3 bases: TGCGCCAGCAGCTTGACAGGGGGCTATGAGGAGACCCAGTACTTC. It is translated as CASSLTGGYEETQYF.

This clone was counted a few times. The rearrangement uses TRBV7-2 and TRBJ1-2; 7 bases agree with TRBD1. Trimming removed 3 bases from V and 1 base from J; junction bases left unmatched: 2. Germline V gene lookup returns CDR1 SGHTA and CDR2 FQGNSA. The CDR3 has 14 amino acids. The CDR3 nucleotides read TGTGCCAGCAGCTTCCGGGACAGTAACTATGGCTACACCTTC. Protein product: CASSFRDSNYGYTF.

The J gene is TRBJ2-7, the V gene TRBV29-1; 9 bases fit TRBD1. V shed 7 bases, J shed 7 bases, and the junction held 8 bases outside the gene matches. CDR3 length: 12 residues. CDR1 SQVTM and CDR2 ANQGSEA come from the germline V gene. The CDR3 DNA follows: TGCAGCGCCGGACAGGGGCCGGCAGAGCAGTACTTC. Residues: CSAGQGPAEQYF.

V gene TRBV21-1 combines with J gene TRBJ1-2. TRBV21-1 is flagged as a pseudogene. This CDR3 region has 15 residues. The CDR3 sequence is CASSKALGGCHGYTF. CDR3 sequence (DNA): TGTGCCAGCAGCAAAGCGCTGGGGGGCTGTCATGGCTACACCTTC.

This clone occurred many times. The chain recombines TRBV27 with TRBJ2-1; 10 bases agree with TRBD1. The V gene end was trimmed by 6 bases and the J gene end by 6 bases; junction bases not matched to a gene: 11. CDR1 and CDR2 from the germline V gene are MNHEY and SMNVEV (reference sequence). The CDR3 length is 16 residues. The CDR3 loop reads CASSRHLRTGGNEQFF. The CDR3 DNA is TGTGCCAGCAGCCGCCATCTCCGGACAGGGGGCAATGAGCAGTTCTTC.

This clone was recorded once. The genes are TRBV28 and TRBJ2-1; D might be TRBD1 or TRBD2, each matching 6 bases. The V gene lost 1 base and the J gene lost 8 bases, with 12 bases spanning the gap. The CDR3 sequence is 14 residues long. Germline CDR1 is MDHEN and CDR2 is SYDVKM. CDR3 sequence (DNA): TGTGCCAGCAGTTTATTACAGAGGGGGGATGAGCAGTTCTTC. Residues: CASSLLQRGDEQFF.

The rearrangement uses TRBV2 and TRBJ1-5; TRBD1 is a possible D gene (6 bases). This CDR3 is 12 amino acids long. Germline assignment: CDR1 SNHLY and CDR2 FYNNEI. Trimming shortened V by 7 bases and J by 9 bases, and 13 bases separated the two germline ends. The CDR3 spells CASNGGGGPQHF. CDR3 sequence (DNA): TGTGCCAGCAACGGGGGAGGGGGGCCCCAGCATTTT.

The chain links TRBV6-1 to TRBJ2-1; 7 bases are a match to TRBD1. The CDR3 extends over 13 amino acids. Germline assignment: CDR1 MNHNS and CDR2 SASEGT. With V trimmed by 5 bases and J by 4 bases, 2 bases remained unmatched. This CDR3 is CASSWGQYNEQFF. The CDR3 bases are TGTGCCAGCAGTTGGGGACAGTACAATGAGCAGTTCTTC.

The V call is TRBV30, the J call TRBJ1-4; weak D call: TRBD1 (5 bases). The CDR3 loop spans 16 amino acids. Germline V gene lookup returns CDR1 GTSNPN and CDR2 SVGIG (reference sequence). V was trimmed by 5 bases and J by 0 bases, leaving 16 bases between them. CDR3 nucleotide sequence: TGTGCCTGGGCGGGCGGACATACGGCAACTAATGAAAAACTGTTTTTT. Translating it yields CAWAGGHTATNEKLFF.

In its sample, this clone was seen a few times. This rearrangement joins TRBV9 to TRBJ1-3; D is unclear. Per the germline V gene, CDR1 is SGDLS and CDR2 is YYNGEE. V was cut by 0 bases and J by 5 bases, with 0 bases left in between. There are 11 residues in the CDR3. CDR3 amino acids: CASSVGNTIYF. DNA for the CDR3: TGTGCCAGCAGCGTAGGAAACACCATATATTTT.

The chain carries TRBV9 and TRBJ1-1; no clear D gene. The CDR3 contains 13 residues. The V and J ends lost 5 bases and 7 bases respectively, with 15 bases between them. The germline V gene has CDR1 SGDLS and CDR2 YYNGEE. CDR3 amino acids: CASSFFSGDEAFF. The CDR3 DNA follows: TGTGCCAGCAGTTTCTTTTCTGGAGATGAAGCTTTCTTT.

The chain has TRBV5-1 and TRBJ2-3; D not certain. CDR1 and CDR2 (germline): SGHRS, YFSETQ. The CDR3 contains 14 residues. Between the trimmed V and J ends, which lost 0 bases and 4 bases, there was a span of 9 bases. CDR3 sequence: CASSLGQMADTQYF. The CDR3 DNA reads TGCGCCAGCAGCTTGGGCCAGATGGCAGATACGCAGTATTTT.

The chain links TRBV28 to TRBJ2-1; 9 positions agree with TRBD1. Germline assignment: CDR1 MDHEN and CDR2 SYDVKM. Trimming at V came to 1 base and at J to 6 bases, leaving 7 bases not matched to a gene. The CDR3 is 16 amino acids. The CDR3 region is CASSLLLGTGPNEQFF. In nucleotides, the CDR3 is TGTGCCAGCAGTTTATTATTGGGGACAGGGCCCAATGAGCAGTTCTTC. The full variable domain, its missing parts supplied by reference TRBV28 and TRBJ2-1, is DVKVTQSSRYLVKRTGEKVFLECVQDMDHENMFWYRQDPGLGLRLIYFSYDVKMKEKGDIPEGYSVSREKKERFSLILESASTNQTSMYLCASSLLLGTGPNEQFFGPGTRLTVL.

J is TRBJ2-7 and V is TRBV2; TRBD1 agrees at 7 bases. The V gene end was trimmed by 4 bases and the J gene end by 5 bases; junction bases not matched to a gene: 5. The CDR3 covers 13 residues. Germline V gene data show CDR1 as SNHLY and CDR2 as FYNNEI. CDR3 bases: TGTGCCAGCAGTGGTACAGGGGCGCACGAGCAGTACTTC. This gives the protein CASSGTGAHEQYF.

V gene TRBV7-3 combines with J gene TRBJ2-2, with D possibly called TRBD1 or TRBD2 (6 bases each). Germline CDR1 SGHTA, CDR2 FQGTGA. V was clipped by 0 bases and J by 6 bases, with 23 bases between them. This CDR3 has 19 residues. The CDR3 here is CASSLTLMGGGTLSGELFF. The DNA of the CDR3 is TGTGCCAGCAGCTTAACCCTAATGGGAGGCGGGACATTATCCGGGGAGCTGTTTTTT.

The chain uses TRBV18 and TRBJ1-1, with D uncertain. The CDR3 length is 14 residues. Germline loops: CDR1 KGHSH, CDR2 LQKENI. Trimming shortened V by 0 bases and J by 0 bases, and 5 bases separated the two germline ends. DNA for the CDR3: TGTGCCAGCTCACCACCGACCGTGAACACTGAAGCTTTCTTT. Translating gives CASSPPTVNTEAFF.

This clone was detected a few times. The DNA for the CDR3 is TGTGCCAGCTCACCGACTTCGTCGGGAGCAGGCTACGAGCAGTACTTC. Translation: CASSPTSSGAGYEQYF. The gene calls are TRBV18 and TRBJ2-7; D is possibly TRBD2 (6 bases). The CDR3 totals 16 residues. Per germline, CDR1 KGHSH and CDR2 LQKENI. Between the trimmed V and J ends, which lost 3 bases and 3 bases, there was a span of 18 bases. Based on the CDR3 plus reference TRBV18 and TRBJ2-7, the full variable domain is NAGVMQNPRHLVRRRGQEARLRCSPMKGHSHVYWYRQLPEEGLKFMVYLQKENIIDESGMPKERFSAEFPKEGPSILRIQQVVRGDSAAYFCASSPTSSGAGYEQYFGPGTRLTVT.

The V and J genes are TRBV7-6 and TRBJ2-7, with D hard to call. The CDR3 is 17 residues long. The V and J ends lost 1 base and 7 bases respectively, with 23 bases between them. Germline CDR1 SGHVS, CDR2 FNYEAQ. The CDR3 DNA reads as TGTGCCAGCAGCTTAGGTCCCACCGTCGCAGGAGAGTCGGAGCAGTACTTC. As protein: CASSLGPTVAGESEQYF. Together with reference TRBV7-6 and TRBJ2-7, the CDR3 gives the full variable domain: GAGVSQSPRYKVTKRGQDVALRCDPISGHVSLYWYRQALGQGPEFLTYFNYEAQQDKSGLPNDRFSAERPEGSISTLTIQRTEQRDSAMYRCASSLGPTVAGESEQYFGPGTRLTVT.

To note about this clone: Other DNA sequences of this sample code for an identical CDR3. The rearrangement links TRBV27 to TRBJ2-5; 10 nucleotides align to TRBD2. V was pared by 6 bases and J by 2 bases, with 9 bases of the junction left unmatched. The CDR3 is made up of 16 amino acids. Germline CDR1 and CDR2: MNHEY and SMNVEV (reference sequence). The CDR3 DNA reads as TGTGCCAGCAGCTCAGCGGGAGGGCCGGGGCAAGAGACCCAGTACTTC. This gives the protein CASSSAGGPGQETQYF.

This clone came up many times. V gene TRBV2 combines with J gene TRBJ2-1; D not resolved. The CDR3 has 10 residues. The germline V and J ends were trimmed by 3 bases and 8 bases, with 2 bases remaining between them. CDR1 is SNHLY and CDR2 is FYNNEI in the germline V gene. The CDR3 loop reads CASSDYEQFF. The CDR3 bases are TGTGCCAGCAGTGACTATGAGCAGTTCTTC. The complete variable domain, with remaining parts taken from reference TRBV2 and TRBJ2-1, reads EPEVTQTPSHQVTQMGQEVILRCVPISNHLYFYWYRQILGQKVEFLVSFYNNEISEKSEIFDDQFSVERPDGSNFTLKIRSTKLEDSAMYFCASSDYEQFFGPGTRLTVL.

V gene TRBV2 combines with J gene TRBJ2-7; a weak D match, TRBD2 (6 bases). Per the germline V gene, CDR1 is SNHLY and CDR2 is FYNNEI. CDR3 length: 14 amino acids. V lost 7 bases to trimming and J lost 7 bases, with 20 bases between them. In nucleotides, the CDR3 is TGTGCCAGCAAGAGGGATAGGGACCGGGGGGAGCAGTACTTC. Protein product: CASKRDRDRGEQYF.